Each of the 5 T cell receptor beta chains below was sequenced from the same sample in a study of shared clonotypes between healthy human individuals. Data came from immunoSEQ multiplex PCR; TCRdb stores just in-frame clones and leaves some out. The data contain 1,400,000 or so clones, roughly 98.5% of them seen just once; the ten biggest clones take up approximately 0.4%. Sequencing was performed on naive CD4+ T cells sorted from blood. Subset here: CD45RA+ positively selected. The receptors stem from a man aged 30-40 years in good health.

The rearrangement uses TRBV5-8 and TRBJ1-3; D is ambiguous. Trimming removed 0 bases at V and 3 bases at J, with 10 bases between. The CDR3 is made up of 15 amino acids. The V gene's germline CDR1 is SGHTS and CDR2 YDEGEE. CDR3 DNA sequence: TGTGCCAGCAGCTTGGGGGCCGAAGGTGGAAACACCATATATTTT. It is translated as CASSLGAEGGNTIYF.

Concerning this clone itself: Other DNA sequences in the sample encode the same CDR3. The chain has TRBV5-1 and TRBJ2-3; D is unclear. CDR1 SGHRS and CDR2 YFSETQ come from the germline V gene. CDR3 length equals 13 residues. V lost 0 bases and J 2 bases, leaving 4 bases between the germline ends. In DNA, the CDR3 is TGCGCCAGCAGCTTGGCTTCCACAGATACGCAGTATTTT. It is translated as CASSLASTDTQYF.

This clone was seen once. The rearrangement links TRBV5-1 to TRBJ2-7, with D maybe TRBD1 (6 bases). With 2 bases removed from V and 4 bases from J, the gap between germline ends came to 13 bases. The CDR3 consists of 14 residues. CDR1 and CDR2 from the germline V gene are SGHRS and YFSETQ. The CDR3 DNA reads TGCGCCAGCAGCTTTGCAGGGGCACGGTACGAGCAGTACTTC. This gives the protein CASSFAGARYEQYF.

Details on this clone: In the same sample, other DNA sequences code for this CDR3. CDR3 protein: CASSVDSGELFF. The CDR3 region has the DNA TGTGCCAGCAGCGTAGACTCCGGGGAGCTGTTTTTT. The V gene is TRBV9, the J gene TRBJ2-2; D is uncertain. This CDR3 has 12 residues. V dropped 0 bases and J dropped 6 bases, with 3 bases sitting between them. CDR1 is SGDLS and CDR2 is YYNGEE in the germline V gene.

With respect to this clone: Other nucleotide sequences from this sample produce the same CDR3. V is TRBV10-3 and J is TRBJ1-2; TRBD1 is a possible D gene (5 bases). Germline V lookup: CDR1 ENHRY, CDR2 SYGVKD. The CDR3 covers 13 residues. Trimming removed 0 bases from V and 7 bases from J, with 9 bases in between. The CDR3 sequence: CAISESGGSGYTF. The CDR3 coding sequence is TGTGCCATCAGTGAGTCGGGGGGTAGTGGCTACACCTTC.